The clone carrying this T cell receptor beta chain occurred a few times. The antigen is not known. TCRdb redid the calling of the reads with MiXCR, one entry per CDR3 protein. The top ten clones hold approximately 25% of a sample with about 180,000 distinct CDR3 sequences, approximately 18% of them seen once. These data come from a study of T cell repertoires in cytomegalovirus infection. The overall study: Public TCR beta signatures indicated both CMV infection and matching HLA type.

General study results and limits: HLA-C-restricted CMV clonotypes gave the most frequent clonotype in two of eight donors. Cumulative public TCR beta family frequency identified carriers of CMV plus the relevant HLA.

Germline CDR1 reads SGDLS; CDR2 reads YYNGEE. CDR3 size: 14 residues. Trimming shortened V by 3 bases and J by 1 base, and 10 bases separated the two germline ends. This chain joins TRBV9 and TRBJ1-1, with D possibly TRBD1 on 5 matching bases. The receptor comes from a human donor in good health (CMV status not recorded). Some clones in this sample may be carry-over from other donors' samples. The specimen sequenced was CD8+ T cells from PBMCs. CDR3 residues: CASSATGENTEAFF. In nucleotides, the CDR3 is TGTGCCAGCAGCGCCACAGGTGAGAACACTGAAGCTTTCTTT.